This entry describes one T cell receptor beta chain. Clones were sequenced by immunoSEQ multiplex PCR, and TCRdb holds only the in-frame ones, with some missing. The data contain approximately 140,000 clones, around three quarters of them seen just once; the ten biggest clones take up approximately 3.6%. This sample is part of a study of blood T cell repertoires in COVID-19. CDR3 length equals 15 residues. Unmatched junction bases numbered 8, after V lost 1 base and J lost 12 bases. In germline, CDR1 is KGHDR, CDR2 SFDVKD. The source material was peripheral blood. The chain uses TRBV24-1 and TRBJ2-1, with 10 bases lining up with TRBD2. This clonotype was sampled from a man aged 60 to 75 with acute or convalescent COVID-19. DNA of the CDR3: TGTGCCACCAGTGATTTCGGGAGCGGGGGGGATGGGCAGTTCTTC. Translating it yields CATSDFGSGGDGQFF.